These 16 T cell receptor beta chains were all obtained from the same sample, sequenced in a study of response to subunit inactivated influenza vaccine. TCRdb re-called the RT-PCR reads through MiXCR, storing one row per CDR3 protein. Among about 800,000 distinct CDR3 sequences listed, 21% were seen once. The specimen was PBMCs from blood, collected 4 to 6 days after vaccination. These receptors originate from a man aged 45 to 65 who received an inactivated influenza vaccine.

This clonotype has only one observation. J is TRBJ1-3 and V is TRBV25-1, with D unresolved. The CDR3 consists of 12 residues. Per the germline V gene, CDR1 is MGHDK and CDR2 is SYGVNS. Trimming left V 7 bases short and J 0 bases short, with 4 bases between. The CDR3 protein is CASMHSGNTIYF. CDR3 sequence (DNA): TGTGCCAGCATGCACTCTGGAAACACCATATATTTT.

The chain links TRBV5-1 to TRBJ2-2; 7 bases agree with TRBD1. With V trimmed by 6 bases and J by 2 bases, 7 bases remained unmatched. The CDR3 loop spans 15 amino acids. In germline, CDR1 is SGHRS, CDR2 YFSETQ. The CDR3 protein is CASTYRGGNTGELFF. The CDR3 DNA sequence: TGCGCCAGCACCTACAGGGGTGGCAACACCGGGGAGCTGTTTTTT.

CDR3 DNA: TGTGCCAGCAGCTCCATTGGGGGACCTCACTACAATGAGCAGTTCTTC. It yields the protein CASSSIGGPHYNEQFF. This chain uses TRBV7-6 with TRBJ2-1; D may correspond to TRBD1 or TRBD2 (5 bases each). The CDR3 totals 16 residues. Germline V gene sequence: CDR1 SGHVS, CDR2 FNYEAQ. V was pared by 4 bases and J by 3 bases, with 16 bases between.

The gene calls are TRBV7-2 and TRBJ2-1; D is unresolved. The CDR3 is made up of 14 amino acids. Germline lookup yields CDR1 SGHTA and CDR2 FQGNSA. With 2 bases removed from V and 7 bases from J, the gap between germline ends came to 12 bases. This CDR3 is CASSLSPVVNEQFF. The CDR3 nucleotides are TGTGCCAGCAGCTTAAGCCCGGTCGTAAATGAGCAGTTCTTC.

J is TRBJ1-5 and V is TRBV29-1, with D hard to call. Trimming shortened V by 4 bases and J by 5 bases, and 12 bases separated the two germline ends. Germline V gives CDR1 SQVTM, CDR2 ANQGSEA. This CDR3 has 13 amino acids. Here the CDR3 reads CSVGRAPDQPQHF. For the CDR3, the DNA is TGCAGCGTTGGACGGGCACCAGATCAGCCCCAGCATTTT.

This clonotype came up a few times. This chain links TRBV6-2 or TRBV6-3 with TRBJ2-1; D assignment may be TRBD1 or TRBD2 (6 bases each). Trimming took 3 bases from V and 3 from J, leaving 15 bases between them. The V gene's germline CDR1 is MNHEY and CDR2 SVGEGT. This CDR3 comprises 16 residues. Here the CDR3 DNA reads TGTGCCAGCAGTTATGGGGGGCGCGGGTTCTACAATGAGCAGTTCTTC. This encodes CASSYGGRGFYNEQFF.

This clonotype showed up just a few times. The chain is built from TRBV6-1 and TRBJ2-7; D might be TRBD2 (5 bases). Germline CDR1 and CDR2: MNHNS and SASEGT. V was trimmed by 6 bases and J by 3 bases, leaving 18 bases between them. CDR3 length: 15 residues. The CDR3 DNA follows: TGTGCCAGCAGCGGGGATAGGAGAATCAACTACGAGCAGTACTTC. It translates to CASSGDRRINYEQYF.

V is TRBV5-1 and J is TRBJ2-2; D call uncertain. Looked up from germline, CDR1 is SGHRS and CDR2 is YFSETQ. This CDR3 comprises 15 residues. Trimming stripped 0 bases from V and 4 bases from J, with 10 bases between. This CDR3 is CASSLGPLPTGELFF. The CDR3 region has the DNA TGCGCCAGCAGCTTGGGGCCCCTTCCCACCGGGGAGCTGTTTTTT.

Only a few counts were recorded for this clonotype. The V call is TRBV7-2, the J call TRBJ2-5; TRBD2 aligns across 11 bases. The CDR3 has 15 amino acids. The V segment lost 5 bases and the J segment 7 bases; nucleotides outside the gene matches: 9. Germline V gene data show CDR1 as SGHTA and CDR2 as FQGNSA. The CDR3 loop is CASSHGTSGRGTQYF. For the CDR3, the DNA is TGTGCCAGCAGCCACGGGACTAGCGGAAGGGGGACCCAGTACTTC.

This chain links TRBV4-3 with TRBJ1-2; D is perhaps TRBD1 (5 bases). Germline CDR1 reads LGHNA; CDR2 reads YSLEER. The CDR3 runs to 14 residues. Trimming took off 1 base at V and 3 bases at J, with 9 bases between the two ends. CDR3 nucleotides: TGCGCCAGCAGCCAAGCGACAGTGGACTATGGCTACACCTTC. It codes for CASSQATVDYGYTF.

The chain combines TRBV12-3 or TRBV12-4 with TRBJ2-3, with a possible D match to TRBD2 (7 bases). The V gene lost 2 bases and the J gene lost 6 bases, with 15 bases spanning the gap. The CDR3 covers 15 residues. CDR3 sequence (DNA): TGTGCCAGCAGTTTATGGGGGGGGCCCTCGGATACGCAGTATTTT. This sequence encodes CASSLWGGPSDTQYF.

This clonotype was seen a handful of times. J is TRBJ1-6 and V is TRBV20-1, with D possibly being TRBD1 (5 bases). This CDR3 is built from 14 residues. Trimming took 2 bases from V and 7 from J, leaving 12 bases between them. CDR1 is DFQATT and CDR2 is SNEGSKA in the germline V gene (reference sequence). The DNA of the CDR3 is TGCAGTGCTAGAAAGGGGCCGCCAAATTCACCCCTCCACTTT. Amino acid sequence: CSARKGPPNSPLHF.

V gene TRBV7-2 combines with J gene TRBJ2-5; TRBD1 matches at 9 bases. This CDR3 spans 16 amino acids. J was trimmed by 5 bases and V by 5 bases; bases with no gene match: 12. CDR1 and CDR2 from the germline V gene are SGHTA and FQGNSA. CDR3 DNA: TGTGCCAGCAGCGCAGTGGGACAGGGTTGGATCGAGACCCAGTACTTC. This translates into CASSAVGQGWIETQYF. Drawing the rest from reference TRBV7-2 and TRBJ2-5, the complete variable domain is GAGVSQSPSNKVTEKGKDVELRCDPISGHTALYWYRQSLGQGLEFLIYFQGNSAPDKSGLPSDRFSAERTGGSVSTLTIQRTQQEDSAVYLCASSAVGQGWIETQYFGPGTRLLVL.

This clonotype was seen more than once but under ten times. The chain recombines TRBV4-1 with TRBJ1-4, with D possibly matching TRBD1 (5 bases). Trimming took off 3 bases at V and 0 bases at J, with 17 bases between the two ends. This CDR3 region has 18 residues. The germline CDR1 and CDR2 sequences are MGHRA and YSYEKL. CDR3 DNA sequence: TGCGCCAGCAGCCATGATTGGGACGGAATTTCAACTAATGAAAAACTGTTTTTT. Its protein product is CASSHDWDGISTNEKLFF.

The genes are TRBV12-3 or TRBV12-4 and TRBJ1-4; tentatively, D is TRBD1 (5 bases). V lost 2 bases to trimming and J lost 5 bases, with 9 bases between them. The CDR3 extends over 14 amino acids. The CDR3 is CASSLREGNEKLFF. For the CDR3, the DNA is TGTGCCAGCAGTTTACGGGAGGGGAATGAAAAACTGTTTTTT.

The chain uses TRBV6-1 and TRBJ2-7; TRBD2 might be the D (5 bases). The CDR3 extends over 14 amino acids. Trimming removed 6 bases from V and 3 bases from J, with 15 bases in between. The germline CDR1 and CDR2 sequences are MNHNS and SASEGT. The CDR3 is CASRTTGVIYEQYF. The CDR3 DNA sequence: TGTGCCAGCAGAACGACCGGGGTCATCTACGAGCAGTACTTC.